Described below is a single T cell receptor beta chain sequence and its context. The germline V and J ends were trimmed by 3 bases and 3 bases, with 7 bases remaining between them. The V gene's germline CDR1 is DFQATT and CDR2 SNEGSKA (reference sequence). The CDR3 is 12 amino acids. The data originate from a study of molecular identifiers for immune sequencing clone quantification. Via MiXCR, TCRdb re-called the PCR reads, giving one row per CDR3 protein. The table records a few hundred thousand distinct CDR3 sequences, about a quarter of them present only once. The genes are TRBV20-1 and TRBJ2-3; D unclear. This receptor was obtained from a human donor in good health. Some libraries in this study had Jurkat cell RNA spiked in. Specimen: naive CD8+ T cells from blood, with Jurkat cell RNA spiked in. The subset was: FACS-sorted CD8+CD4-CCR7+CD45RA+ naive T cells. CDR3 amino acids: CSARAMTDTQYF. In nucleotides, the CDR3 is TGCAGTGCTAGGGCCATGACAGATACGCAGTATTTT.